This T cell receptor beta chain was observed in a study of regulatory T cells in long-lasting Graves disease. Regarding the study as a whole: Fewer public clonotypes were shared by new patients (under 1,000) than by persistent patients (roughly 2,500).

This clonotype has at least ten counts. Its specificity is unknown. The CDR3 has 17 residues. V was clipped by 5 bases and J by 0 bases, with 17 bases between them. The V gene's germline CDR1 is SGHTA and CDR2 FQGNSA. Stated time point: persistent/refractory GD, antithyroid drugs over 5 years with positive TRAb. Generation of the TCR library employed RNA extracted from PBMCs. Combining iRepertoire HTBI primers with Arm-PCR of CDR3 regions, the authors built TCR beta libraries. Each CDR3 protein gets one entry after TCRdb re-called the multiplex PCR reads with MiXCR. The sample includes hundreds of thousands of distinct CDR3 sequences, approximately 22% of them seen just once.

The chain links TRBV7-2 to TRBJ1-5; D not resolved. This TCR was sampled from a female donor with Graves disease. Sequences were derived from peripheral blood mononuclear cells (PBMCs), sampled when the disease was refractory, from a patient treated with antithyroid drugs. CDR3 DNA: TGTGCCAGCAGCCCGTGGTGGACGGCTCGTAGCAATCAGCCCCAGCATTTT. Translation gives CASSPWWTARSNQPQHF. Variable domain in full (rest from reference TRBV7-2 and TRBJ1-5): GAGVSQSPSNKVTEKGKDVELRCDPISGHTALYWYRQSLGQGLEFLIYFQGNSAPDKSGLPSDRFSAERTGGSVSTLTIQRTQQEDSAVYLCASSPWWTARSNQPQHFGDGTRLSIL.